The 11 T cell receptor beta chains given below trace back to one sample, sequenced in a study of a mutant IDH1 vaccine in newly diagnosed glioma. The time point here: week 23, last vaccination. The content of each vaccine dose was 300 ug of mutant IDH1 20-mer peptide, and topical imiquimod accompanied it. The assay was immunoSEQ multiplex PCR, and TCRdb's table has in-frame clones only and misses some. The table records about 43,000 clones, 84% of them present only once. These receptors' antigens are unknown. Sequencing was performed on PBMCs, taken from a glioma patient whose treatment included an IDH1 peptide vaccine. These receptors came from a young woman with glioma. Some clones in this sample may be carry-over from other donors' samples.

This chain uses TRBV12-5 with TRBJ1-1, with TRBD1 identical over 7 bases. CDR1 is LGHNT, CDR2 FRNRAP, per germline. This CDR3 contains 13 residues. The V and J ends lost 6 bases and 4 bases, in that order; junction bases with no gene match: 5. The CDR3 region is CASGSAGGTEAFF. CDR3 in DNA: TGTGCTAGTGGCTCCGCAGGGGGCACTGAAGCTTTCTTT.

CDR3 in DNA: TGTGCCAGCAGCTTCGCGGGGGCTTCGGGCGGGGAGCTGTTTTTT. It translates to CASSFAGASGGELFF. The rearrangement uses TRBV7-3 and TRBJ2-2, with D perhaps TRBD2 (7 bases). The V end was cut by 3 bases, the J end by 7 bases, with 15 bases between. CDR3 length equals 15 residues. Germline V gives CDR1 SGHTA, CDR2 FQGTGA.

The rearrangement uses TRBV4-2 and TRBJ2-7, with TRBD2 matching 10 bases. Germline V gene lookup returns CDR1 LGHNA and CDR2 YNFKEQ. V trimming: 3 bases; J trimming: 6 bases; junction bases outside the gene matches: 8. This CDR3 has 15 residues. The CDR3 nucleotides read TGTGCCAGCAGCCAGCGTCTAGCGGGGGAATCCGAGCAGTACTTC. This encodes CASSQRLAGESEQYF.

This chain joins TRBV6-5 and TRBJ2-3; 8 positions match TRBD2. The CDR3 loop spans 16 amino acids. From germline, CDR1 is MNHEY and CDR2 SVGAGI. V lost 0 bases to trimming and J lost 4 bases; unmatched junction nucleotides: 6. The chain's CDR3 is CASSYSSGRGADTQYF. The CDR3 nucleotides read TGTGCCAGCAGTTACTCCAGCGGGAGAGGCGCAGATACGCAGTATTTT.

This chain connects TRBV18 to TRBJ1-5; D is possibly TRBD1 (6 bases). Germline-derived CDR1 and CDR2 are KGHSH and LQKENI. This CDR3 contains 14 residues. Trimming stripped 3 bases from V and 6 bases from J, with 12 bases between. For the CDR3, the DNA is TGTGCCAGCTCACCGGACAGTAACCTTCAGCCCCAGCATTTT. It yields the protein CASSPDSNLQPQHF.

The rearrangement uses TRBV5-8 and TRBJ2-7; tentatively, D is TRBD1 (5 bases). V lost 2 bases and J lost 7, with 19 bases in between. The CDR3 contains 15 residues. Germline V CDR1 and CDR2: SGHTS, YDEGEE. The CDR3 is CASSFFGAGLGEQYF. The CDR3 region has the DNA TGTGCCAGCAGCTTTTTTGGGGCAGGCTTGGGGGAGCAGTACTTC. The full variable domain, its missing parts supplied by reference TRBV5-8 and TRBJ2-7, is EAGVTQSPTHLIKTRGQQATLRCSPISGHTSVYWYQQALGLGLQFLLWYDEGEERNRGNFPPRFSGRQFPNYSSELNVNALELEDSALYLCASSFFGAGLGEQYFGPGTRLTVT.

The J gene is TRBJ1-4, the V gene TRBV7-9; D remains ambiguous. Between the trimmed V and J ends, which lost 6 bases and 7 bases, there was a span of 18 bases. Germline values: CDR1 SEHNR, CDR2 FQNEAQ (reference sequence). The CDR3 is 15 amino acids. The chain's CDR3 is CASRSEGTGIEKLFF. CDR3 nucleotide sequence: TGTGCCAGCAGGTCCGAGGGAACGGGAATTGAAAAACTGTTTTTT. The full variable domain, its missing parts supplied by reference TRBV7-9 and TRBJ1-4, is DTGVSQNPRHKITKRGQNVTFRCDPISEHNRLYWYRQTLGQGPEFLTYFQNEAQLEKSRLLSDRFSAERPKGSFSTLEIQRTEQGDSAMYLCASRSEGTGIEKLFFGSGTQLSVL.

This chain connects TRBV29-1 to TRBJ2-7, with D unclear. This CDR3 has 12 amino acids. CDR1 is SQVTM, CDR2 ANQGSEA, per germline. Trimming took 3 bases from V and 2 from J, leaving 8 bases between them. Here the CDR3 reads CSVDGRTYEQYF. CDR3 DNA: TGCAGCGTTGATGGCAGGACCTACGAGCAGTACTTC.

The chain has TRBV4-2 and TRBJ2-1; a weak D match, TRBD1 (6 bases). Germline V CDR1 and CDR2: LGHNA, YNFKEQ. V was shortened by 0 bases and J by 2 bases, with 11 bases between the two germline ends. This CDR3 spans 16 amino acids. The CDR3 here is CASSQEGGEAYNEQFF. The DNA of the CDR3 is TGTGCCAGCAGCCAAGAAGGGGGAGAGGCCTACAATGAGCAGTTCTTC.

V is TRBV19 and J is TRBJ2-2; perhaps TRBD1 as D (6 bases). Germline-derived CDR1 and CDR2 are LNHDA and SQIVND (reference sequence). V lost 7 bases, J lost 2 bases, and 14 bases lay in between. This CDR3 has 15 residues. CDR3 region: CASKLAGANTGELFF. The CDR3 DNA reads TGTGCCAGTAAACTGGCAGGGGCCAACACCGGGGAGCTGTTTTTT.

The chain has TRBV12-5 and TRBJ2-3; 10 nucleotides align to TRBD1. The V gene end was trimmed by 4 bases and the J gene end by 3 bases; junction bases not matched to a gene: 10. This CDR3 comprises 17 residues. Germline V gene lookup returns CDR1 LGHNT and CDR2 FRNRAP. The CDR3 is CASGSPPGQGRTDTQYF. The CDR3 nucleotides read TGTGCTAGTGGTTCCCCCCCGGGACAGGGGAGGACAGATACGCAGTATTTT.